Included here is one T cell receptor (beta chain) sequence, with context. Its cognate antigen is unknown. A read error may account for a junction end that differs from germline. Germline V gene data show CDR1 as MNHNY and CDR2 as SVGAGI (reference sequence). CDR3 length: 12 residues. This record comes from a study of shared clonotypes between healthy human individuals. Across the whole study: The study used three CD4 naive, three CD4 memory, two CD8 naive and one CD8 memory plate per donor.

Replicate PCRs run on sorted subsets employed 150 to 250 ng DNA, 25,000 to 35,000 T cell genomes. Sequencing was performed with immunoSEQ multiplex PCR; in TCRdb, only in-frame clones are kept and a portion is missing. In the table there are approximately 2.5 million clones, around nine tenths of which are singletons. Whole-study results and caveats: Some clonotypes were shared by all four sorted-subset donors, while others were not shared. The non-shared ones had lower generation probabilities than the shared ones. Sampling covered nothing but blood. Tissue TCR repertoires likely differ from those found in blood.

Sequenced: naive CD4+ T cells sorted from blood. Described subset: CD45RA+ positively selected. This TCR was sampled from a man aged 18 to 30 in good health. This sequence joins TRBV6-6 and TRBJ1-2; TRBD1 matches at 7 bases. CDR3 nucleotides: TGTGCCAGCAGTTACGAGAGACAGGGCCTCTACTTC. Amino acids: CASSYERQGLYF.